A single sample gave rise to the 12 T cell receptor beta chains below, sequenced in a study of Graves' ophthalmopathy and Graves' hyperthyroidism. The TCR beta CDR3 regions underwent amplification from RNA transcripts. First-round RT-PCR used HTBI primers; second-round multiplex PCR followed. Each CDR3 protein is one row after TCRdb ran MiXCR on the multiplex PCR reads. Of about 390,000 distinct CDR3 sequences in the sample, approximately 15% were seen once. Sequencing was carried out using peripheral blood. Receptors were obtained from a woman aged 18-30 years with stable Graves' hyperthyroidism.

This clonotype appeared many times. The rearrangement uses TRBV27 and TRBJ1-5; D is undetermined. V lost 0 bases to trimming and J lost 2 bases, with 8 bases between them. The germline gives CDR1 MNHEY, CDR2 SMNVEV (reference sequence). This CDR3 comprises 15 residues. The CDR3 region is CASSLSISGNQPQHF. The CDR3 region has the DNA TGTGCCAGCAGTTTATCGATTTCCGGCAATCAGCCCCAGCATTTT.

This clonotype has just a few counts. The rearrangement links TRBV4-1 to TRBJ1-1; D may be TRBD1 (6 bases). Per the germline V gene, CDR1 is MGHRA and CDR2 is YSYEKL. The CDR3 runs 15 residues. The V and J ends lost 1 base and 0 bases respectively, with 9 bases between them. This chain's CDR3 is CASSQADSLNTEAFF. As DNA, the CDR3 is TGCGCCAGCAGCCAAGCGGACAGCCTGAACACTGAAGCTTTCTTT.

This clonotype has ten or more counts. In DNA form, the CDR3 reads TGTGCCAGCAGTGAAAAAATCCTAGGTGAGCAGTACTTC. This translates into CASSEKILGEQYF. V and J are TRBV25-1 and TRBJ2-7, with no clear D. Trimming took 2 bases from V and 7 from J, leaving 12 bases between them. The germline V gene encodes CDR1 MGHDK and CDR2 SYGVNS. CDR3 length: 13 residues.

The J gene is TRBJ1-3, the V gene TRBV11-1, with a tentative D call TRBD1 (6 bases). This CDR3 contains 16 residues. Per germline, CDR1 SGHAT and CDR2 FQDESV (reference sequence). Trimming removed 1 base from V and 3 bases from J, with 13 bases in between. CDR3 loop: CASSLDAGDGGNTIYF. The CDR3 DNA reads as TGTGCCAGCAGCTTAGATGCAGGGGATGGTGGAAACACCATATATTTT.

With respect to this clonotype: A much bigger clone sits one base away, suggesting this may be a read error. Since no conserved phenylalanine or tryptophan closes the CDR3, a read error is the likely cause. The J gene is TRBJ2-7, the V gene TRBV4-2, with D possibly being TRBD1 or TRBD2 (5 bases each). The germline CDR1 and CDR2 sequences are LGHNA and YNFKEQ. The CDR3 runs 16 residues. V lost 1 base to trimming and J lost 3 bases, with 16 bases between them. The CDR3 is CASSQGGPGTVYEQYY. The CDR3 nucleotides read TGTGCCAGCAGCCAAGGTGGCCCGGGGACGGTCTACGAGCAGTACTAC.

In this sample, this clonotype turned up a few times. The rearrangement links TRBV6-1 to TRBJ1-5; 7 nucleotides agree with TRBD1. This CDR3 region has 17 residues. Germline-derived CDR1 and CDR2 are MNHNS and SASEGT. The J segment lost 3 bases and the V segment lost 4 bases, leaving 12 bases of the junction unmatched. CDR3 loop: CASSAGGRGGFNQPQHF. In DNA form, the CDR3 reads TGTGCCAGCAGTGCGGGGGGCAGGGGGGGTTTCAATCAGCCCCAGCATTTT.

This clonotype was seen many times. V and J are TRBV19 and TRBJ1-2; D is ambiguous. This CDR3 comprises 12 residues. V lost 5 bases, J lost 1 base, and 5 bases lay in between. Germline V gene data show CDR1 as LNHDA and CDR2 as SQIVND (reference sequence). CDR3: CASSDVNYGYTF. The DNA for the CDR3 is TGTGCCAGTAGTGACGTTAACTATGGCTACACCTTC.

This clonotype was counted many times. CDR3 region: CASSTGTGVLQPQHF. In DNA, the CDR3 is TGTGCCAGCAGTACCGGGACAGGAGTTCTTCAGCCCCAGCATTTT. The gene calls are TRBV27 and TRBJ1-5; 8 bases line up with TRBD1. The CDR3 spans 15 residues. CDR1 and CDR2 from the germline V gene are MNHEY and SMNVEV (reference sequence). The ends lost 5 bases at V and 6 bases at J; junction bases unmatched: 9.

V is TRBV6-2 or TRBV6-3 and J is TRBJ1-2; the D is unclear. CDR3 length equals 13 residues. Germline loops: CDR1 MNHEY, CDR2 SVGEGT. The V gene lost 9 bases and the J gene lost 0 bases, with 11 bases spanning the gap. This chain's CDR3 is CASEELANYGYTF. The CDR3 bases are TGTGCCAGTGAGGAGTTAGCTAACTATGGCTACACCTTC.

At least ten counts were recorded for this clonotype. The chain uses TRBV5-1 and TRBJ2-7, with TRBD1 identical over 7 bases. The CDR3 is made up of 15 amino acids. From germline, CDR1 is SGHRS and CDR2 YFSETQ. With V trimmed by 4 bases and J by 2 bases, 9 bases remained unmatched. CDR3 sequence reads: CASSTGTAVTYEQYF. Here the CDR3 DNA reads TGCGCCAGCAGCACCGGGACAGCCGTTACCTACGAGCAGTACTTC. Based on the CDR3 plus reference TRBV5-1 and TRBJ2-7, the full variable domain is KAGVTQTPRYLIKTRGQQVTLSCSPISGHRSVSWYQQTPGQGLQFLFEYFSETQRNKGNFPGRFSGRQFSNSRSEMNVSTLELGDSALYLCASSTGTAVTYEQYFGPGTRLTVT.

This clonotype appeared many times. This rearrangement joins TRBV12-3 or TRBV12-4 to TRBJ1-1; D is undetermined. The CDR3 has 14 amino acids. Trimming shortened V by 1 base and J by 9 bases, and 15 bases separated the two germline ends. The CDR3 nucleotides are TGTGCCAGCAGTTTAGGGCAGATGAGTTTGAAAGCTTTCTTT. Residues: CASSLGQMSLKAFF.

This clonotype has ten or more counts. This CDR3 reads CASSIDRDRGLNTEAFF. The CDR3 DNA follows: TGTGCCAGTAGTATAGACCGGGACAGGGGATTGAACACTGAAGCTTTCTTT. The chain uses TRBV19 and TRBJ1-1, with 10 bases lining up with TRBD1. CDR3 length: 17 residues. Germline CDR1 reads LNHDA; CDR2 reads SQIVND (reference sequence). Germline trimming cut 0 bases from V and 0 bases from J; bases unmatched to any gene: 4.